The TCR beta chain described here comes from a study of shared clonotypes between healthy human individuals. Study-level results: It was the non-shared clonotypes that had lower generation probabilities than clonotypes shared by all four donors.

Caucasian adults living in Nashville, Tennessee, provided all samples. CD45RO+ cells went into CD8 memory alongside CCR7-negative CD45RA+ TemRA cells. Assay: immunoSEQ multiplex PCR; the TCRdb copy retains only in-frame clones and omits some. The profile covers roughly 720,000 clones, with about 92% appearing a single time and 34% taken by the ten largest. On this clone: The antigen is not known.

Sequenced material: memory CD8+ T cells from PBMCs. Subset meaning: CD45RO+ cells pooled with CCR7-negative TemRA cells. This receptor was identified in a man younger than 35 in good health. Some clones in this sample may be carry-over from other donors' samples.

CDR3 loop: CASSLRDSITDTQYF. The CDR3 DNA sequence: TGTGCCAGCAGTTTAAGGGACAGCATTACAGATACGCAGTATTTT. This chain links TRBV27 with TRBJ2-3, with 7 nucleotides matching TRBD1. J was trimmed by 3 bases and V by 2 bases; bases with no gene match: 5. CDR3 size: 15 residues. Germline CDR1 MNHEY, CDR2 SMNVEV (reference sequence).